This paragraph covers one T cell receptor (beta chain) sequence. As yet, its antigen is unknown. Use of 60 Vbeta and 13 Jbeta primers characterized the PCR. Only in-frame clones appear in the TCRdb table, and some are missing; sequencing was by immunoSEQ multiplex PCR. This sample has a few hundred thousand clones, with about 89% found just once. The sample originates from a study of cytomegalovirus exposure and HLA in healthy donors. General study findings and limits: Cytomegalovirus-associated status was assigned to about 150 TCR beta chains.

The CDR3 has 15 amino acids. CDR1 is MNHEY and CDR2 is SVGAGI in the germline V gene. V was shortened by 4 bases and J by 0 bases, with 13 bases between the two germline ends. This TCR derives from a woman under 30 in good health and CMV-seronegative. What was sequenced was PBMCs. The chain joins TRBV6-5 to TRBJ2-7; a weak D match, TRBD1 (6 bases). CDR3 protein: CASSSSQGTSYEQYF. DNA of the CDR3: TGTGCCAGCAGTTCATCCCAGGGGACCTCCTACGAGCAGTACTTC.